The 32 T cell receptor beta chains below all came from one sample that was sequenced in a study of blood T cell repertoires in COVID-19 (dated by TCRdb to 2020 to 2022). Libraries were prepared through the immunoSEQ multiplex PCR assay. The clones in this table, taken by TCRdb from immuneACCESS, are in-frame only. Not every clone is retained; where verified, under half of the shortfall comes from an unresolved V gene, and the cause of the rest is unknown. The sample includes about 290,000 clones, with roughly 89% observed a single time. The ten top clones hold over 8.5% of the sample. Source material: peripheral blood. Receptor source: a woman in her 30s with COVID-19, enrolled during active disease.

The chain joins TRBV3-1 (or the pseudogene TRBV3-2) to TRBJ1-1, with a tentative D call TRBD1 (6 bases). Trimming cost V 4 bases and J 1 base, with 10 bases left between them. The CDR3 has 14 residues. Germline CDR1 and CDR2: LGHDT and YNNKEL (reference sequence). The DNA of the CDR3 is TGTGCCAGCAGCCTAAAGGACAGGAACACTGAAGCTTTCTTT. Translated, it gives CASSLKDRNTEAFF.

This clone was recorded a few times. The CDR3 spells CATPVPGQGNTIYF. DNA for the CDR3: TGTGCCACCCCGGTCCCGGGACAGGGAAACACCATATATTTT. The genes are TRBV15 and TRBJ1-3, with TRBD1 matching over 7 bases. The CDR3 runs 14 residues. The V gene's germline CDR1 is LNHNV and CDR2 YYDKDF (reference sequence). V shed 8 bases, J shed 4 bases, and the junction held 8 bases outside the gene matches. Looking up the rest from reference TRBV15 and TRBJ1-3 gives the full variable domain: DAMVIQNPRYQVTQFGKPVTLSCSQTLNHNVMYWYQQKSSQAPKLLFHYYDKDFNNEADTPDNFQSRRPNTSFCFLDIRSPGLGDTAMYLCATPVPGQGNTIYFGEGSWLTVV.

The rearrangement joins TRBV11-2 to TRBJ1-3; 7 nucleotides agree with TRBD1. Looked up from germline, CDR1 is SGHAT and CDR2 is FQNNGV. V lost 3 bases and J lost 4; bases outside the gene matches: 6. CDR3 size: 15 residues. The CDR3 region has the DNA TGTGCCAGCAGCTTTTCCCGACAGGGAGGAAACACCATATATTTT. Translated: CASSFSRQGGNTIYF. The whole variable domain, filled in from reference TRBV11-2 and TRBJ1-3, reads EAGVAQSPRYKIIEKRQSVAFWCNPISGHATLYWYQQILGQGPKLLIQFQNNGVVDDSQLPKDRFSAERLKGVDSTLKIQPAKLEDSAVYLCASSFSRQGGNTIYFGEGSWLTVV.

The chain recombines TRBV9 with TRBJ2-5; 11 bases agree with TRBD1. CDR3 length equals 18 residues. CDR1 is SGDLS and CDR2 is YYNGEE in the germline V gene. The V gene end was trimmed by 0 bases and the J gene end by 0 bases; junction bases not matched to a gene: 7. In DNA, the CDR3 is TGTGCCAGCAGCGTAGGTCCCGGGACAGGGGGGTACCAAGAGACCCAGTACTTC. It encodes CASSVGPGTGGYQETQYF.

The V gene is TRBV4-2, the J gene TRBJ1-2; 8 nucleotides align to TRBD1. The V gene's germline CDR1 is LGHNA and CDR2 YNFKEQ. V lost 1 base, J lost 7 bases, and 11 bases stayed unmatched. The CDR3 is 16 residues long. The CDR3 sequence is CASSQGLTGGSVGYTF. The DNA of the CDR3 is TGTGCCAGCAGCCAAGGCTTAACAGGGGGGAGTGTTGGCTACACCTTC.

This clone has only a few counts. This chain joins TRBV3-1 (or the pseudogene TRBV3-2) and TRBJ2-1; 7 bases fit TRBD2. Losses at the gene ends were 1 base for V and 7 bases for J; bases not matched to a gene: 10. This CDR3 has 16 residues. Germline V lookup: CDR1 LGHDT, CDR2 YNNKEL (reference sequence). CDR3 region: CASSQGWGGIGNEQFF. CDR3 DNA sequence: TGTGCCAGCAGCCAAGGGTGGGGGGGAATAGGGAATGAGCAGTTCTTC.

The CDR3 coding sequence is TGTGCCAGCAGTTCACTCCGGGACAGGACCTACGAGCAGTACTTC. Its protein product is CASSSLRDRTYEQYF. V is TRBV6-2 or TRBV6-3 and J is TRBJ2-7, with 8 bases identical to TRBD1. The junction had 7 bases not matched to a gene; V was cut back by 4 bases and J by 2 bases. CDR3 length: 15 residues. Germline values: CDR1 MNHEY, CDR2 SVGEGT.

The chain couples TRBV2 to TRBJ2-7; maybe TRBD2 (5 bases). The germline V gene encodes CDR1 SNHLY and CDR2 FYNNEI. V lost 8 bases and J lost 0, with 14 bases in between. The CDR3 runs 14 residues. This CDR3 is CASEGSLSSYEQYF. The CDR3 nucleotides are TGTGCCAGCGAGGGTAGCCTCAGCTCCTACGAGCAGTACTTC.

This chain's CDR3 is CASSPSGAGAQYF. The CDR3 region has the DNA TGTGCCAGCAGTCCAAGCGGGGCCGGGGCCCAGTACTTC. This chain joins TRBV7-8 and TRBJ2-5; 7 bases agree with TRBD2. Looked up from germline, CDR1 is SGHVS and CDR2 is FQNEAQ. Trimming cost V 6 bases and J 9 bases; bases outside gene matches: 10. The CDR3 runs to 13 residues.

The J gene is TRBJ2-1, the V gene TRBV7-9; TRBD2 is a possible D gene (5 bases). Trimming took off 2 bases at V and 10 bases at J, with 15 bases between the two ends. The germline CDR1 and CDR2 sequences are SEHNR and FQNEAQ (reference sequence). The CDR3 loop spans 14 amino acids. The CDR3 sequence is CASSLLGAPGEQFF. Written as DNA, the CDR3 is TGTGCCAGCAGCTTACTGGGAGCCCCTGGGGAGCAGTTCTTC.

The genes are TRBV5-1 and TRBJ1-4; 8 bases map to TRBD1. The CDR3 totals 14 residues. With V trimmed by 4 bases and J by 8 bases, 7 bases remained unmatched. Germline V gene data show CDR1 as SGHRS and CDR2 as YFSETQ. CDR3 residues: CASSLGQVGEKLFF. CDR3 sequence (DNA): TGCGCCAGCAGCCTGGGACAGGTCGGGGAAAAACTGTTTTTT.

A few counts support this clone. The chain joins TRBV6-5 to TRBJ1-1; 7 bases are shared with TRBD1. Germline CDR1 reads MNHEY; CDR2 reads SVGAGI. This CDR3 region has 13 residues. The trim removed 2 bases at V and 8 bases at J, leaving 5 bases unmatched. Written as DNA, the CDR3 is TGTGCCAGCAGTTACGACAGGGACGCCGAAGCTTTCTTT. Translating gives CASSYDRDAEAFF.

The chain is built from TRBV5-8 and TRBJ1-6; D gene unclear. The ends were cut back, 5 bases at V and 7 bases at J, with 16 bases in the middle. Germline CDR1 is SGHTS and CDR2 is YDEGEE. This CDR3 spans 15 amino acids. Written as DNA, the CDR3 is TGTGCCAGCAGAAGGGAGGCGGCGGTGAATTCACCCCTCCACTTT. This gives the protein CASRREAAVNSPLHF.

The chain is built from TRBV5-5 and TRBJ1-2; D is perhaps TRBD1 (6 bases). V lost 8 bases to trimming and J lost 7 bases, with 24 bases between them. Per the germline V gene, CDR1 is SGHKS and CDR2 is YYEKEE (reference sequence). This CDR3 comprises 15 residues. The CDR3 region is CASTPWEGVAGGYTF. DNA for the CDR3: TGTGCCAGTACCCCGTGGGAGGGGGTGGCAGGTGGCTACACCTTC.

The genes are TRBV5-6 and TRBJ1-2, with 9 bases fitting TRBD1. The junction had 7 bases not matched to a gene; V was cut back by 3 bases and J by 7 bases. The CDR3 sequence is 14 residues long. Germline V gene sequence: CDR1 SGHDT, CDR2 YYEEEE. CDR3 nucleotides: TGTGCCAGCAGCTATAACAGGGGGCGAGGTGGCTACACCTTC. Amino acid sequence: CASSYNRGRGGYTF.

The chain carries TRBV27 and TRBJ1-1; D is undetermined. Per the germline V gene, CDR1 is MNHEY and CDR2 is SMNVEV (reference sequence). The CDR3 is made up of 12 amino acids. V was trimmed by 3 bases and J by 5 bases, leaving 7 bases between them. CDR3 sequence reads: CASSFLGTEAFF. The CDR3 DNA follows: TGTGCCAGCAGTTTCCTCGGGACTGAAGCTTTCTTT.

The chain is built from TRBV27 and TRBJ1-6, with D tentatively TRBD1 (6 bases). From germline, CDR1 is MNHEY and CDR2 SMNVEV (reference sequence). The CDR3 loop spans 14 amino acids. With 2 bases removed from V and 5 bases from J, the gap between germline ends came to 7 bases. The CDR3 DNA is TGTGCCAGCAGTTTAAGGACAGATAATTCACCCCTCCACTTT. The encoded protein is CASSLRTDNSPLHF.

This clone was seen a few times. This chain uses TRBV6-1 with TRBJ1-4; 7 bases align to TRBD1. This CDR3 spans 16 amino acids. Germline V gives CDR1 MNHNS, CDR2 SASEGT. After removal of 3 bases from V and 0 bases from J, the junction contained 4 bases not matched to a gene. CDR3 residues: CASSEDRPPTNEKLFF. The CDR3 nucleotides read TGTGCCAGCAGTGAGGACAGGCCACCAACTAATGAAAAACTGTTTTTT.

The V gene is TRBV7-9, the J gene TRBJ2-5, with D uncertain. CDR3 length equals 13 residues. V was clipped by 5 bases and J by 1 base, with 8 bases between them. CDR1 and CDR2 (germline): SEHNR, FQNEAQ (reference sequence). The CDR3 sequence: CASSRSTQETQYF. The CDR3 bases are TGTGCCAGCAGCCGGAGTACCCAAGAGACCCAGTACTTC.

This chain uses TRBV14 with TRBJ1-1, with 7 bases matching TRBD1. Unmatched junction bases numbered 12, after V lost 4 bases and J lost 4 bases. The CDR3 is made up of 16 amino acids. Germline V gives CDR1 SGHDN, CDR2 FVKESK. The CDR3 here is CASSRGRGLLGTEAFF. DNA for the CDR3: TGTGCCAGCAGCCGCGGGAGGGGGCTGTTGGGCACTGAAGCTTTCTTT.

CDR3 residues: CASSQTRRDTIYF. The CDR3 DNA sequence: TGTGCCAGCAGCCAAACGCGTCGGGACACCATATATTTT. This chain connects TRBV7-7 to TRBJ1-3, with D unresolved. V was shortened by 5 bases and J by 8 bases, with 13 bases between the two germline ends. The CDR3 spans 13 residues. CDR1 SSHAT and CDR2 FNYEAQ come from the germline V gene (reference sequence). Filled out from reference TRBV7-7 and TRBJ1-3, the complete variable domain reads GAGVSQSPRYKVTKRGQDVTLRCDPISSHATLYWYQQALGQGPEFLTYFNYEAQPDKSGLPSDRFSAERPEGSISTLTIQRTEQRDSAMYRCASSQTRRDTIYFGEGSWLTVV.

The chain recombines TRBV6-5 with TRBJ2-7, with 8 bases identical to TRBD1. CDR1 and CDR2 from the germline V gene are MNHEY and SVGAGI. J was trimmed by 7 bases and V by 4 bases; bases with no gene match: 6. The CDR3 is 13 amino acids. This CDR3 is CASSSTGAREQYF. In nucleotides, the CDR3 is TGTGCCAGCAGTTCGACAGGGGCAAGAGAGCAGTACTTC.

The V and J genes are TRBV27 and TRBJ1-4, with D possibly matching TRBD1 (6 bases). Germline V gene data show CDR1 as MNHEY and CDR2 as SMNVEV (reference sequence). The germline V and J ends were trimmed by 8 bases and 7 bases, with 32 bases remaining between them. The CDR3 is made up of 19 amino acids. CDR3 DNA sequence: TGTGCCAGCCCGAGGGTAAGGCTCAGGGGAAGAAACCCAATTGAAAAACTGTTTTTT. This sequence encodes CASPRVRLRGRNPIEKLFF.

This rearrangement joins TRBV7-9 to TRBJ1-4; no reliable D call. Deletions cut 0 bases from V and 3 bases from J, with 11 bases between. The CDR3 is 16 residues long. CDR1 is SEHNR, CDR2 FQNEAQ, per germline (reference sequence). The CDR3 is CASSLAAAGANEKLFF. The CDR3 DNA is TGTGCCAGCAGCTTAGCGGCAGCGGGCGCTAATGAAAAACTGTTTTTT.

This sequence joins TRBV6-5 and TRBJ2-7, with D possibly matching TRBD1 (5 bases). The CDR3 totals 13 residues. The germline V gene encodes CDR1 MNHEY and CDR2 SVGAGI. V was cut by 2 bases and J by 3 bases, with 8 bases left in between. CDR3 in amino acids: CASSYQGFYEQYF. CDR3 in DNA: TGTGCCAGCAGTTACCAGGGTTTCTACGAGCAGTACTTC.

V and J are TRBV28 and TRBJ2-7, with 13 bases that match TRBD2. Germline trimming cut 5 bases from V and 4 bases from J; bases unmatched to any gene: 8. The CDR3 has 16 residues. Germline V gene data show CDR1 as MDHEN and CDR2 as SYDVKM. The CDR3 loop reads CASSRLAGGPRYEQYF. The CDR3 DNA reads as TGTGCCAGCAGTAGACTAGCGGGGGGACCTCGATACGAGCAGTACTTC.

This chain uses TRBV18 with TRBJ2-3; 7 nucleotides align to TRBD1. In germline, CDR1 is KGHSH, CDR2 LQKENI. V lost 4 bases and J lost 0; bases outside the gene matches: 4. CDR3 length: 15 amino acids. The CDR3 DNA reads as TGTGCCAGCTCACTCTCAGGGGGAAGCACAGATACGCAGTATTTT. Residues: CASSLSGGSTDTQYF.

The chain has TRBV9 and TRBJ2-2; 12 nucleotides line up with TRBD2. Germline lookup yields CDR1 SGDLS and CDR2 YYNGEE. J lost 6 bases, V lost 3 bases, and 12 bases had no gene match. CDR3 size: 18 residues. In DNA form, the CDR3 reads TGTGCCAGCAGCGGTAGTCTAGCGGGGGGGCCGAGGGCCGGGGAGCTGTTTTTT. Amino acids: CASSGSLAGGPRAGELFF. Variable domain in full (rest from reference TRBV9 and TRBJ2-2): DSGVTQTPKHLITATGQRVTLRCSPRSGDLSVYWYQQSLDQGLQFLIQYYNGEERAKGNILERFSAQQFPDLHSELNLSSLELGDSALYFCASSGSLAGGPRAGELFFGEGSRLTVL.

The chain couples TRBV10-2 to TRBJ2-7; a weak D match, TRBD2 (7 bases). Trimming stripped 7 bases from V and 6 bases from J, with 16 bases between. CDR1 WSHSY and CDR2 SAAADI come from the germline V gene. The CDR3 is 13 residues long. The CDR3 is CASMAGAMSEQYF. The CDR3 DNA reads TGCGCCAGCATGGCGGGGGCAATGAGCGAGCAGTACTTC.

The chain combines TRBV27 with TRBJ2-3; no clear D. Germline assignment: CDR1 MNHEY and CDR2 SMNVEV (reference sequence). Trimming cost V 0 bases and J 10 bases, with 8 bases left between them. CDR3 length: 12 residues. This CDR3 is CASSLSGQAQYF. The CDR3 region has the DNA TGTGCCAGCAGTTTATCGGGTCAGGCGCAGTATTTT.

The chain uses TRBV5-4 and TRBJ2-7; 10 nucleotides agree with TRBD2. CDR3 length: 13 amino acids. Germline trimming cut 4 bases from V and 9 bases from J; bases unmatched to any gene: 7. CDR1 is SGHNT and CDR2 is YYREEE in the germline V gene (reference sequence). The DNA for the CDR3 is TGTGCCAGCAGCGCCGGACTAGCGGAGGTGCAGTACTTC. This codes for CASSAGLAEVQYF.

The chain recombines TRBV6-5 with TRBJ1-1, with 8 bases lining up with TRBD1. The germline V gene has CDR1 MNHEY and CDR2 SVGAGI. The J segment lost 6 bases and the V segment lost 2 bases, leaving 2 bases of the junction unmatched. CDR3 length: 13 residues. The CDR3 region has the DNA TGTGCCAGCAGTTACACAGGGGGATCTGAAGCTTTCTTT. Its protein is CASSYTGGSEAFF.